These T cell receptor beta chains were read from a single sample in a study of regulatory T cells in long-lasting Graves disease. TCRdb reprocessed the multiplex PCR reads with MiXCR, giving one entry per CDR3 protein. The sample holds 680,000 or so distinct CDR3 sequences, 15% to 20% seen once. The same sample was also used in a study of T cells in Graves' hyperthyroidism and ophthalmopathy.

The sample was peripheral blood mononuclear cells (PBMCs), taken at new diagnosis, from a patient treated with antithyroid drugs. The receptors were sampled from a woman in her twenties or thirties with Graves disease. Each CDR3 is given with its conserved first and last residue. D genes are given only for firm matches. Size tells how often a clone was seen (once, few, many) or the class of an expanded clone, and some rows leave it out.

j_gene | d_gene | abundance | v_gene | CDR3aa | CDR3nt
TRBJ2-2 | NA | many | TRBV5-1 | CASSLNRVTGELFF | TGCGCCAGCAGCTTGAATAGGGTCACCGGGGAGCTGTTTTTT
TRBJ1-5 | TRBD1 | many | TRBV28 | CASSEKGAQNNQPQHF | TGTGCCAGCAGTGAAAAGGGGGCGCAAAACAATCAGCCCCAGCATTTT
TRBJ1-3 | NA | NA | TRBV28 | CASTPGLTWGTGNTIYF | TGTGCCAGCACGCCGGGCTTAACTTGGGGTACGGGAAACACCATATATTTT
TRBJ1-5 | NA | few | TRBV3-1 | CASSPTDPYQPQHF | TGTGCCAGCAGCCCAACAGACCCATATCAGCCCCAGCATTTT
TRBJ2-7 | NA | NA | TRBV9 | CASSVDTLRREQYF | TGTGCCAGCAGCGTAGACACCCTTAGGCGGGAGCAGTACTTC
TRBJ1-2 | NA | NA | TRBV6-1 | CASTARGNPYGYTF | TGTGCCAGCACTGCCAGGGGCAACCCCTATGGCTACACCTTC
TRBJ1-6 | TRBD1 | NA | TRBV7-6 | CASALLQGADSPLHF | TGTGCCAGCGCCCTCCTTCAGGGGGCTGATTCACCCCTCCACTTT
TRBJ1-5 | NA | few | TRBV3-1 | CASSQWGYDSNQPQHF | TGTGCCAGCAGCCAATGGGGTTATGATAGCAATCAGCCCCAGCATTTT
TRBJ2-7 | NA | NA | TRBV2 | CASSDSPSYEQYF | TGTGCCAGCAGTGACAGCCCTTCCTACGAGCAGTACTTC
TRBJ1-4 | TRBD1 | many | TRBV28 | CASSPGQGVLMGKLFF | TGTGCCAGCAGTCCGGGACAGGGGGTATTGATGGGAAAACTGTTTTTT
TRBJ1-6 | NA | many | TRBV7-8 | CASSFTTATNSPLHF | TGTGCCAGCAGCTTTACGACAGCGACTAATTCACCCCTCCACTTT
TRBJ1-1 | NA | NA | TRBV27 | CASSSGNSEAFF | TGTGCCAGCAGTTCGGGGAATAGTGAAGCTTTCTTT
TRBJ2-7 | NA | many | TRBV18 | CASSPVGHSYEQYF | TGTGCCAGCTCACCAGTGGGACACTCCTACGAGCAGTACTTC
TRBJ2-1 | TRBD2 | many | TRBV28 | CASSIPLGLAFSIAQFF | TGTGCCAGCAGTATACCTCTGGGACTAGCGTTCAGTATTGCGCAGTTCTTC
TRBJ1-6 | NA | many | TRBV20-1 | CSAGGYRGSPLHF | TGCAGTGCAGGGGGTTATCGGGGTTCACCCCTCCACTTT
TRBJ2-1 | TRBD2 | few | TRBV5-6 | CASEGLAAAYNEQFF | TGTGCCAGCGAGGGACTAGCGGCTGCCTACAATGAGCAGTTCTTC
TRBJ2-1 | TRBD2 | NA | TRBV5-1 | CASSLWAGGDNEQFF | TGCGCCAGCAGCTTGTGGGCGGGAGGAGACAATGAGCAGTTCTTC
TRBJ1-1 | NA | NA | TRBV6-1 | CASRRSVGNTEAFF | TGTGCCAGCAGGAGGTCAGTCGGGAACACTGAAGCTTTCTTT
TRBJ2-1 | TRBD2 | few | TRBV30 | CAWTREFGNGQFF | TGTGCCTGGACGCGGGAGTTCGGCAATGGGCAGTTCTTC
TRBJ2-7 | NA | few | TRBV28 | CASSPAGNPYEQYF | TGTGCCAGCAGTCCAGCGGGTAACCCCTACGAGCAGTACTTC